A single T cell receptor beta chain is shown here with its context. The authors' processing: Estimation of nucleated cell counts relied on the amplification of reference gene primers. Repertoires were generated with immunoSEQ multiplex PCR, while TCRdb's copy carries only in-frame clones and drops some. From that table come the V and J calls and clone size; the DNA was used to work out D and trimming. The sample has about 480,000 clones, about 87% seen once. Patients of the Seattle cohort, enrolled during active infection, were followed longitudinally. This sample is part of a study of blood T cell repertoires in COVID-19. Overall study context: Acute and convalescent COVID-19 samples came from the United States, Italy and Spain. From T cells, B-cell-depleted T cells, or PBMCs came the material, which was cDNA or gDNA.

Sequences were obtained from peripheral blood. The sequence derives from a woman between 45 and 60 years old with COVID-19, enrolled during active disease.

CDR3 protein: CSANPTWEAFF. CDR3 DNA sequence: TGCAGTGCTAACCCTACTTGGGAAGCTTTCTTT. The chain employs TRBV20-1 and TRBJ1-1; no firm D call. V lost 4 bases and J lost 8, with 11 bases in between. The CDR3 sequence is 11 residues long. Germline lookup yields CDR1 DFQATT and CDR2 SNEGSKA (reference sequence).